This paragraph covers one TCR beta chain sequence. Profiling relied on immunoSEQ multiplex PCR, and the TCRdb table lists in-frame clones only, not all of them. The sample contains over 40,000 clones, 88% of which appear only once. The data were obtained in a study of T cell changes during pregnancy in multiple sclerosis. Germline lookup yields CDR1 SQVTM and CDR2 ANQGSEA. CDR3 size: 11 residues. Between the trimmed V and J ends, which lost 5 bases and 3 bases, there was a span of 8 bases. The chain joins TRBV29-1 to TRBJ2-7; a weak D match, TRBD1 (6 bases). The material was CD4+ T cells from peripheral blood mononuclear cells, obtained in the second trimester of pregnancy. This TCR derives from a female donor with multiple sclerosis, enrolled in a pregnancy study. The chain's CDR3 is CSVSDSYEQYF. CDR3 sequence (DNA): TGCAGCGTTTCGGACAGCTACGAGCAGTACTTC.